This T cell receptor beta chain is drawn from a study of preoperative IRX-2 immunotherapy in early breast cancer. Treatment specified: preoperative locoregional IRX-2 cytokine immunotherapy. Samples came from a phase Ib trial of preoperative locoregional IRX-2 cytokine immunotherapy. Clones were read by immunoSEQ multiplex PCR, and TCRdb kept only the in-frame ones, dropping some. The top ten hold around 2.6% of the sample, which has 30,000 or so clones, 75% to 90% seen once. The germline V gene has CDR1 LNHDA and CDR2 SQIVND (reference sequence). This CDR3 is 15 amino acids long. V gave up 5 bases and J gave up 5 bases; unmatched junction bases: 10.

The sequencing used lymph node tissue, collected from a patient treated with IRX-2 immunotherapy. The rearrangement links TRBV19 to TRBJ2-5; 8 positions match TRBD2. The clonotype was recovered from a human donor with breast cancer. The chain's CDR3 is CASSRREGTGETQYF. The CDR3 DNA sequence: TGTGCCAGTAGTCGACGGGAGGGGACGGGGGAGACCCAGTACTTC.